Here is one T cell receptor beta chain with its context. Its antigen is undetermined. One junction end does not reproduce the germline sequence, and a read error may be involved. The CDR3 covers 12 residues. The V gene's germline CDR1 is ENHRY and CDR2 SYGVKD. The data were taken from a study of T cells in Graves' hyperthyroidism and ophthalmopathy. Notes on the study in general: Model output signaled ophthalmopathy a median approximately six months ahead of onset. Most thyroid clonotypes expanded above 0.001 appeared in blood too.

Together with thyroid ultrasound, orbital computed tomography, serum thyroxine and TRAb, clinical symptoms were used for diagnoses. Amplification yielded TCR beta CDR3 regions, with RNA transcripts as the source. Carried out on the TCR CDR3, a first-round RT-PCR used the HTBI primer set. In TCRdb, the multiplex PCR reads were re-called with MiXCR into one record per CDR3 protein. The sample gives 96,000 or so distinct CDR3 sequences, roughly 56% of which show up once; roughly 27% is in the top ten. Sample: blood. This sequence originates from a woman between 35 and 50 years old with Graves' hyperthyroidism. The chain combines TRBV10-3 with TRBJ1-2; 8 bases line up with TRBD1. The chain's CDR3 is CASSTGQGGYTF. DNA of the CDR3: TGTGCCAGCAGTACCGGACAGGGAGGGTACACCTTC.